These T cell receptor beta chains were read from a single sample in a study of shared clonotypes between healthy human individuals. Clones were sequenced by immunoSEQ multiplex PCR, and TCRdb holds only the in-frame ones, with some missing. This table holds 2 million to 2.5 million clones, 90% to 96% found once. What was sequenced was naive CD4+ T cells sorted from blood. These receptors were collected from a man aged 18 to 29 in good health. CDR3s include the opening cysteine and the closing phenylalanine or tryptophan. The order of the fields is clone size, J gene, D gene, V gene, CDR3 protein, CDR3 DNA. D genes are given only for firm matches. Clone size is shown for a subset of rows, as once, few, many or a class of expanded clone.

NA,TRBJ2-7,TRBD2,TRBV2,CASSESSGRSEQYF,TGTGCCAGCAGTGAGTCCAGCGGGAGAAGCGAGCAGTACTTC
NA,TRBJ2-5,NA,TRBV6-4,CASGPRARGLQETQYF,TGTGCCAGCGGCCCACGAGCTCGGGGCCTCCAAGAGACCCAGTACTTC
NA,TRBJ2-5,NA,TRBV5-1,CASSLEAVGETQYF,TGCGCCAGCAGCTTGGAGGCGGTGGGGGAGACCCAGTACTTC
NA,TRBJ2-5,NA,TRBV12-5,CASGLVNRQETQYF,TGTGCTAGTGGTTTGGTAAACCGACAAGAGACCCAGTACTTC
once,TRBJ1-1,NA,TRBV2,CASTSTEAFF,TGTGCCAGCACCAGTACTGAAGCTTTCTTT
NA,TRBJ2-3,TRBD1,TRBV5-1,CASSLRGGPGTDTQYF,TGCGCCAGCAGCTTGAGAGGGGGCCCAGGCACAGATACGCAGTATTTT
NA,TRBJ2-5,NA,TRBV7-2,CASSPPKETQYF,TGTGCCAGCAGCCCCCCGAAAGAGACCCAGTACTTC
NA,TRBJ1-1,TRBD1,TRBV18,CASSRDRVNTEAFF,TGTGCCAGCTCGCGGGACAGGGTGAACACTGAAGCTTTCTTT
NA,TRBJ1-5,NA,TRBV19,CASSIGREQPQHF,TGTGCCAGTAGTATAGGGAGGGAACAGCCCCAGCATTTT
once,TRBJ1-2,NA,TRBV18,CASSPGRERDGYTF,TGTGCCAGCTCACCGGGTCGGGAACGGGATGGCTACACCTTC
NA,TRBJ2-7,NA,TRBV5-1,CASRNEGGRLFYEQYF,TGCGCCAGCCGTAATGAGGGGGGGCGCTTGTTCTACGAGCAGTACTTC
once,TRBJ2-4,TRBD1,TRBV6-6,CASSTGQGGNIQYF,TGTGCCAGCAGCACGGGACAGGGTGGGAACATTCAGTACTTC
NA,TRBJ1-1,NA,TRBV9,CASSPPRGGTGGGTEAFF,TGTGCCAGCAGCCCTCCCCGGGGTGGGACCGGGGGGGGCACTGAAGCTTTCTTT
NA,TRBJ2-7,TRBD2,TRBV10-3,CAISDTSGSYEQYF,TGTGCCATCAGTGATACTAGCGGTTCCTACGAGCAGTACTTC
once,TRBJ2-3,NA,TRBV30,CAWSVQAASTDTQYF,TGTGCCTGGAGTGTACAAGCGGCAAGCACAGATACGCAGTATTTT
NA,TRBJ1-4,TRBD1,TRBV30,CAWSPGQGSAGGNEKLFF,TGTGCCTGGAGTCCCGGACAGGGATCGGCTGGGGGTAATGAAAAACTGTTTTTT
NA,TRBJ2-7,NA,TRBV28,CASSRSGLAYEQYF,TGTGCCAGCAGTAGATCCGGCCTCGCCTACGAGCAGTACTTC
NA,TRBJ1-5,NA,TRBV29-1,CSALGANQPQHF,TGCAGCGCCTTAGGGGCGAATCAGCCCCAGCATTTT
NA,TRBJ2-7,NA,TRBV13,CASSLLFSGSSYEQYF,TGTGCCAGCAGCTTACTTTTTTCGGGCAGCTCCTACGAGCAGTACTTC
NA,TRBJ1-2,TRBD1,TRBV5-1,CASSLERTGDGYTF,TGCGCCAGCAGCTTGGAGAGGACAGGGGATGGCTACACCTTC
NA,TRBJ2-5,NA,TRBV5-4,CASSLASQGPQETQYF,TGTGCCAGCAGCTTGGCCTCTCAGGGTCCGCAAGAGACCCAGTACTTC
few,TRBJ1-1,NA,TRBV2,CASSIQMGTEAFF,TGTGCCAGCAGTATCCAGATGGGCACTGAAGCTTTCTTT
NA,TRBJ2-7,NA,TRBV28,CASSFPPEQGREQYF,TGTGCCAGCAGTTTTCCTCCGGAACAGGGACGCGAGCAGTACTTC
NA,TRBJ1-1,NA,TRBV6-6,CASSYGQNTEAFF,TGTGCCAGCAGCTACGGACAAAACACTGAAGCTTTCTTT
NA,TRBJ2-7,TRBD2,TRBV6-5,CASSYRGTSGTYEQYF,TGTGCCAGCAGTTACCGTGGGACTAGCGGGACGTACGAGCAGTACTTC
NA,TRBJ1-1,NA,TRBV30,CAWSSGPRNTEAFF,TGTGCCTGGAGTTCCGGACCGAGGAACACTGAAGCTTTCTTT
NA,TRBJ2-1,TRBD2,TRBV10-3,CAISRTSGRENNEQFF,TGTGCCATCAGTCGTACTAGCGGGAGGGAAAACAATGAGCAGTTCTTC
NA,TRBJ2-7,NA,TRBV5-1,CASSLPNYEQYF,TGCGCCAGCAGCTTGCCAAACTACGAGCAGTACTTC
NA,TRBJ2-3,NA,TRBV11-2,CASSRARLPDTQYF,TGTGCCAGCAGCAGGGCTAGACTACCAGATACGCAGTATTTT
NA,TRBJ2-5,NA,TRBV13,CASSLLETQYF,TGTGCCAGCAGCTTGTTAGAGACCCAGTACTTC
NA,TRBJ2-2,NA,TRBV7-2,CASSLWVAGELFF,TGTGCCAGCAGCTTATGGGTTGCCGGGGAGCTGTTTTTT
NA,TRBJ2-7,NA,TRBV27,CASSTRDGVSF,TGTGCCAGCAGTACCCGGGACGGAGTCTCCTTC
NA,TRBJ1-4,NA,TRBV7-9,CASSFGRGTNEKLFF,TGTGCCAGCAGCTTTGGCAGGGGAACTAATGAAAAACTGTTTTTT
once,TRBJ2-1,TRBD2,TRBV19,CASSTRLAGGPGHEQFF,TGTGCCAGTAGTACCCGACTAGCGGGGGGGCCAGGGCATGAGCAGTTCTTC
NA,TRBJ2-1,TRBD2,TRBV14,CASSQGLAGGNWQFF,TGTGCCAGCAGCCAAGGTCTAGCGGGGGGGAATTGGCAGTTCTTC
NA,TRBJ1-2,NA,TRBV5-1,CASSSGLDGYTF,TGCGCCAGCAGCTCGGGGCTTGATGGCTACACCTTC
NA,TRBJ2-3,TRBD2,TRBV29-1,CSTAGGWGTDTQYF,TGCAGCACCGCCGGGGGGTGGGGCACAGATACGCAGTATTTT
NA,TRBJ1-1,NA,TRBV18,CASSPSGPGVNTEAFF,TGTGCCAGCTCACCCAGTGGGCCGGGCGTGAACACTGAAGCTTTCTTT
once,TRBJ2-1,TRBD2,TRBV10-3,CAISTVAGGSNEQFF,TGTGCCATCAGTACTGTAGCGGGGGGTTCCAATGAGCAGTTCTTC
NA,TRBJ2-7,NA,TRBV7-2,CASSLGGAEQYF,TGTGCCAGCAGCTTAGGAGGGGCCGAGCAGTACTTC
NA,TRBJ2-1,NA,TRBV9,CASSVSNPGHLAYNEQFF,TGTGCCAGCAGCGTCAGCAACCCGGGACACCTAGCCTACAATGAGCAGTTCTTC
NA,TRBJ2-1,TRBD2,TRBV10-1,CASSESGSSYNEQFF,TGCGCCAGCAGTGAGAGCGGGAGCTCCTACAATGAGCAGTTCTTC
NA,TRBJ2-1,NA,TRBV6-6,CASTLPTRYNEQFF,TGTGCCAGCACCCTCCCCACTAGATACAATGAGCAGTTCTTC
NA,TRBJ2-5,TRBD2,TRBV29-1,CSVLGEGETQYF,TGCAGCGTATTGGGGGAGGGAGAGACCCAGTACTTC
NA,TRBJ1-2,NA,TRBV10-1,CASSDRASPPYYGYTF,TGCGCCAGCAGTGATAGGGCCTCCCCTCCCTACTATGGCTACACCTTC
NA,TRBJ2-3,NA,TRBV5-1,CASSRWQHTDTQYF,TGCGCCAGCAGCCGGTGGCAGCACACAGATACGCAGTATTTT
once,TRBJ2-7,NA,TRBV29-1,CSVTASSYEQYF,TGCAGCGTTACGGCGAGCTCCTACGAGCAGTACTTC
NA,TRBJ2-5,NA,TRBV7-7,CASSIGSGVETQYF,TGTGCTAGCAGCATCGGGTCCGGTGTAGAGACCCAGTACTTC
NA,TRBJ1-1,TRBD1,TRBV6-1,CASSLGQGVGTEAFF,TGTGCCAGCAGTCTAGGACAGGGGGTGGGAACTGAAGCTTTCTTT
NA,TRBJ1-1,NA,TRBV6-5,CASSYTPGAGEAFF,TGTGCCAGCAGTTACACCCCCGGGGCGGGTGAAGCTTTCTTT
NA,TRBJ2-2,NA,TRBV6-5,CASSYLGGSGELFF,TGTGCCAGCAGTTACCTCGGTGGATCGGGGGAGCTGTTTTTT
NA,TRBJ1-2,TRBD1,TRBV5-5,CASSQAGTGGAGYGYTF,TGTGCCAGCAGCCAAGCCGGGACAGGGGGCGCGGGCTATGGCTACACCTTC
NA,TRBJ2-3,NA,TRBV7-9,CASSLVRGSGTDTQYF,TGTGCCAGCAGCTTAGTTCGGGGGTCGGGCACAGATACGCAGTATTTT
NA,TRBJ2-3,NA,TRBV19,CASSIWTRTSTDTQYF,TGTGCCAGTAGTATATGGACCCGAACTAGCACAGATACGCAGTATTTT
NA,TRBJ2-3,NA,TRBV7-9,CASSPPWVTTDTQYF,TGTGCCAGCAGCCCCCCATGGGTCACCACAGATACGCAGTATTTT